This T cell receptor beta chain was found in a study of blood T cell repertoires in COVID-19. Study overall: PBMCs, B-cell-depleted T cells, or T cells provided the cDNA or gDNA that made up the material.

Per the original methods: The assay estimated nucleated cells by amplifying reference gene primers. TCRdb's table, derived via immunoSEQ multiplex PCR, lists solely in-frame clones and lacks some. D and trimming come from the DNA, and the V and J calls and clone size come from that table. The sample yields about 240,000 clones, around 89% seen once. Everyone who took part was about 18 to 90 years old, and they came from about two dozen US areas. This CDR3 spans 13 amino acids. V was pared by 1 base and J by 3 bases, with 7 bases between. Germline V gene lookup returns CDR1 SGHRS and CDR2 YFSETQ. The rearrangement links TRBV5-1 to TRBJ1-1; TRBD1 might be the D (5 bases). This sequence was found in a man aged 35 to 55 who had recovered from COVID-19. Sequencing was carried out using PBMCs or T cells enriched from blood (not recorded which). This CDR3 is CASSLQGYTEAFF. CDR3 bases: TGCGCCAGCAGCTTGCAGGGATACACTGAAGCTTTCTTT.